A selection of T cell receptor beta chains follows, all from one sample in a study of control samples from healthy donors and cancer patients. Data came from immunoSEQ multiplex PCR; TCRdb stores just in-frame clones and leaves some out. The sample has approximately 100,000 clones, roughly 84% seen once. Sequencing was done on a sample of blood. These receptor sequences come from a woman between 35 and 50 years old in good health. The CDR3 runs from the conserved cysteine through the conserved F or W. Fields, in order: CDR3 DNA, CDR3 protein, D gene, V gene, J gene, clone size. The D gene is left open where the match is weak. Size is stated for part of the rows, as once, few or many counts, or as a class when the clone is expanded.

TGTGCCAGCAGCTTTACAGAGGGCACAGGGGTGGACGAGCAGTACTTC,CASSFTEGTGVDEQYF,TRBD1,TRBV5-4,TRBJ2-7,-
TGTGCCAGCAGCTTAAGGGATCGCAATCAGCCCCAGCATTTT,CASSLRDRNQPQHF,-,TRBV7-8,TRBJ1-5,-
TGTGCCAGCAGTGAATCTTGGGACAGGGGCTTCAATGAGCAGTTCTTC,CASSESWDRGFNEQFF,TRBD1,TRBV2,TRBJ2-1,once
TGTGCCAGCAGCGTTCGACAGGGAAGGTTCGGCTACACCTTC,CASSVRQGRFGYTF,TRBD1,TRBV13,TRBJ1-2,-
TGTGCCAGCAGTCCTAGCCACAGGAACATCAATTCACCCCTCCACTTT,CASSPSHRNINSPLHF,-,TRBV27,TRBJ1-6,-
TGTGCCAGCAGCCAGACAGGGTATGGCTACACCTTC,CASSQTGYGYTF,TRBD1,TRBV14,TRBJ1-2,-
TGTGCCAGCGGCGACTTTAGCAATCAGCCCCAGCATTTT,CASGDFSNQPQHF,-,TRBV19,TRBJ1-5,-
TGTGCCAGCAGCCCCGGGGCCGATGGCTACACCTTC,CASSPGADGYTF,-,TRBV6-5,TRBJ1-2,-
TGTGCCAGCAGCTTAGGATTCACAGGAAAACTCCACTTT,CASSLGFTGKLHF,-,TRBV7-2,TRBJ1-6,once
TGTGCCAGCAGCTACTTTTCCGGGGAGCTGTTTTTT,CASSYFSGELFF,-,TRBV5-6,TRBJ2-2,-